Following are 17 T cell receptor beta chains from one sample sequenced in a study of OX40 agonist ivuxolimab in advanced cancers. Repertoires were generated with immunoSEQ multiplex PCR, while TCRdb's copy carries only in-frame clones and drops some. The sample holds 70,000 to 80,000 clones, around 88% seen once. The sample was CD4+ or CD8+ T cells sorted from blood, taken in a trial of the OX40 agonist ivuxolimab. These receptors were taken from an adult with an advanced solid tumor such as melanoma, head and neck, liver or kidney cancer.

This rearrangement joins TRBV7-9 to TRBJ1-1, with a possible D match to TRBD1 (5 bases). V was cut by 4 bases and J by 3 bases, with 9 bases left in between. Germline V gene data show CDR1 as SEHNR and CDR2 as FQNEAQ (reference sequence). This CDR3 is built from 13 residues. CDR3 DNA sequence: TGTGCCAGCAGCTCGGGGGGTTACACTGAAGCTTTCTTT. Its protein is CASSSGGYTEAFF.

The chain joins TRBV19 to TRBJ1-1; a weak D match, TRBD1 (5 bases). The germline V gene has CDR1 LNHDA and CDR2 SQIVND (reference sequence). Between the trimmed V and J ends, which lost 5 bases and 14 bases, there was a span of 18 bases. The CDR3 is 12 residues long. CDR3 DNA sequence: TGTGCCAGTAGTTCTTTCCTGGCAGGGTGGTTCTTT. Its protein is CASSSFLAGWFF. Using reference TRBV19 and TRBJ1-1 for the parts outside the CDR3, the full variable domain is DGGITQSPKYLFRKEGQNVTLSCEQNLNHDAMYWYRQDPGQGLRLIYYSQIVNDFQKGDIAEGYSVSREKKESFPLTVTSAQKNPTAFYLCASSSFLAGWFFGQGTRLTVV.

This clone occurred a few times. The rearrangement uses TRBV2 and TRBJ2-3, with D unclear. The CDR3 has 15 amino acids. The germline CDR1 and CDR2 sequences are SNHLY and FYNNEI. V was shortened by 0 bases and J by 6 bases, with 13 bases between the two germline ends. Here the CDR3 reads CASSEAPETYDTQYF. CDR3 bases: TGTGCCAGCAGTGAAGCGCCGGAGACATATGATACGCAGTATTTT.

The CDR3 reads CAWSAQETQYF. CDR3 DNA sequence: TGTGCCTGGAGTGCCCAAGAGACCCAGTACTTC. The rearrangement uses TRBV30 and TRBJ2-5; D is ambiguous. This CDR3 has 11 amino acids. Germline V CDR1 and CDR2: GTSNPN, SVGIG (reference sequence). The V end was cut by 1 base, the J end by 1 base, with 1 base between.

As to this clone: Other DNA sequences in this sample translate to the same CDR3. This rearrangement joins TRBV30 to TRBJ2-7, with 16 positions matching TRBD2. Trimming cost V 5 bases and J 0 bases; bases outside gene matches: 4. Germline V gene sequence: CDR1 GTSNPN, CDR2 SVGIG (reference sequence). This CDR3 is built from 16 residues. The DNA for the CDR3 is TGTGCCTGGGCGGGACTAGCGGGAGGGAACTCCTACGAGCAGTACTTC. Encoded protein: CAWAGLAGGNSYEQYF.

V gene TRBV28 combines with J gene TRBJ2-6; 12 nucleotides match TRBD2. This CDR3 spans 21 amino acids. Germline CDR1 MDHEN, CDR2 SYDVKM. The junction had 15 bases not matched to a gene; V was cut back by 4 bases and J by 2 bases. CDR3 coding DNA: TGTGCCAGCAGTTCTCGGCCCGGGACTAGCGGGCCCAGTCCTGGGGCCAACGTCCTGACTTTC. Its protein product is CASSSRPGTSGPSPGANVLTF.

The J gene is TRBJ2-3, the V gene TRBV18, with 8 bases that match TRBD2. The length of the CDR3 is 15 residues. The germline V gene encodes CDR1 KGHSH and CDR2 LQKENI. With V trimmed by 3 bases and J by 3 bases, 5 bases remained unmatched. The CDR3 nucleotides are TGTGCCAGCTCACCTCGGGAGGGCCGAACAGATACGCAGTATTTT. It yields the protein CASSPREGRTDTQYF. Looking up the rest from reference TRBV18 and TRBJ2-3 gives the full variable domain: NAGVMQNPRHLVRRRGQEARLRCSPMKGHSHVYWYRQLPEEGLKFMVYLQKENIIDESGMPKERFSAEFPKEGPSILRIQQVVRGDSAAYFCASSPREGRTDTQYFGPGTRLTVL.

The chain links TRBV28 to TRBJ2-2; 10 bases agree with TRBD1. J gave up 1 base and V 6 bases, and 2 bases lay outside the gene matches. In germline, CDR1 is MDHEN, CDR2 SYDVKM. This CDR3 spans 15 amino acids. DNA for the CDR3: TGTGCCAGCAGGGGACAGGGGCAGAACACCGGGGAGCTGTTTTTT. It specifies CASRGQGQNTGELFF.

This chain uses TRBV19 with TRBJ1-5; D is undetermined. The CDR3 has 14 amino acids. Germline values: CDR1 LNHDA, CDR2 SQIVND (reference sequence). V was trimmed by 7 bases and J by 1 base, leaving 11 bases between them. CDR3 in DNA: TGTGCCAGTAAGGAGGATACGAGCAATCAGCCCCAGCATTTT. Translated: CASKEDTSNQPQHF. The whole variable domain, remainder taken from reference TRBV19 and TRBJ1-5, is DGGITQSPKYLFRKEGQNVTLSCEQNLNHDAMYWYRQDPGQGLRLIYYSQIVNDFQKGDIAEGYSVSREKKESFPLTVTSAQKNPTAFYLCASKEDTSNQPQHFGDGTRLSIL.

This chain links TRBV5-1 with TRBJ2-7, with 8 bases fitting TRBD2. Trimming at V came to 2 bases and at J to 2 bases, leaving 3 bases not matched to a gene. The CDR3 consists of 14 residues. Germline CDR1 is SGHRS and CDR2 is YFSETQ. The DNA for the CDR3 is TGCGCCAGCAGCTTTAGCGGGGATCCCTACGAGCAGTACTTC. It codes for CASSFSGDPYEQYF.

The CDR3 sequence is CASSMPHRRNTGELFF. CDR3 nucleotides: TGTGCCAGTAGTATGCCCCATAGGAGGAACACCGGGGAGCTGTTTTTT. This chain connects TRBV19 to TRBJ2-2; D is unclear. CDR1 is LNHDA and CDR2 is SQIVND in the germline V gene (reference sequence). The CDR3 runs 16 residues. Trimming removed 3 bases at V and 1 base at J, with 12 bases between.

The V gene is TRBV10-3, the J gene TRBJ1-1; 7 bases agree with TRBD1. Germline V gene lookup returns CDR1 ENHRY and CDR2 SYGVKD. The CDR3 consists of 14 residues. V dropped 10 bases and J dropped 4; count of bases not matched to a gene: 12. The CDR3 DNA reads TGTGCCACTAAGGGGGCCGGGGTGGGCACTGAAGCTTTCTTT. Its protein is CATKGAGVGTEAFF.

V and J are TRBV28 and TRBJ1-5, with 10 bases lining up with TRBD1. Losses at the gene ends were 5 bases for V and 3 bases for J; bases not matched to a gene: 7. The CDR3 length is 16 residues. Germline CDR1 MDHEN, CDR2 SYDVKM. The DNA of the CDR3 is TGTGCCAGCAGTCCATTGGGACAGGGGATCAATCAGCCCCAGCATTTT. Its protein product is CASSPLGQGINQPQHF.

V and J are TRBV2 and TRBJ1-2, with 7 bases lining up with TRBD1. The V segment lost 7 bases and the J segment 8 bases; nucleotides outside the gene matches: 13. This CDR3 has 14 amino acids. CDR1 SNHLY and CDR2 FYNNEI come from the germline V gene. CDR3 bases: TGTGCCAGCACCTCGGAGAGGGGGCGCGACGGCTACACCTTC. The encoded protein is CASTSERGRDGYTF.

The genes are TRBV18 and TRBJ2-7; D is unresolved. The germline CDR1 and CDR2 sequences are KGHSH and LQKENI. V lost 2 bases, J lost 6 bases, and 17 bases lay in between. CDR3 length equals 15 residues. The CDR3 DNA reads as TGTGCCAGCTCACCATGGGATGCCCACGCCTCCGAGCAGTACTTC. It codes for CASSPWDAHASEQYF.

This chain uses TRBV4-1 with TRBJ1-2; 7 bases align to TRBD1. The CDR3 sequence is 15 residues long. In germline, CDR1 is MGHRA, CDR2 YSYEKL. The V segment lost 0 bases and the J segment 2 bases; nucleotides outside the gene matches: 3. CDR3 residues: CASSQEQGRNYGYTF. The CDR3 nucleotides are TGCGCCAGCAGCCAAGAACAGGGGAGGAACTATGGCTACACCTTC.

The CDR3 coding sequence is TGTGCCAGCAGCTTACCGACAGGGAAAGGCTCCTACAATGAGCAGTTCTTC. Residues: CASSLPTGKGSYNEQFF. The rearrangement joins TRBV7-8 to TRBJ2-1; 7 bases are a match to TRBD1. Losses at the gene ends were 2 bases for V and 0 bases for J; bases not matched to a gene: 7. Per germline, CDR1 SGHVS and CDR2 FQNEAQ. The CDR3 is made up of 17 amino acids.